Here is one T cell receptor (beta chain) with its context. Its antigen is undetermined. This sample is drawn from a study of a mutant IDH1 vaccine in newly diagnosed glioma. Study details: Every participant had undergone radiotherapy, temozolomide, or both before, and most underwent both.

Notes on the study in general: Changes in top peripheral clonotypes did not appear linked to pseudoprogression.

The V end was cut by 1 base, the J end by 4 bases, with 10 bases between. The germline V gene encodes CDR1 SEHNR and CDR2 FQNEAQ (reference sequence). CDR3 length: 14 residues. TCRdb's table, derived via immunoSEQ multiplex PCR, lists solely in-frame clones and lacks some. Of around 60,000 clones listed, roughly 81% are singletons. The time point here: week 35, safety follow-up. Doses consisted of 300 ug of mutant IDH1 20-mer peptide each, paired with topical imiquimod. The rearrangement uses TRBV7-9 and TRBJ1-2; tentatively, D is TRBD1 (5 bases). The TCR sequence derives from a man aged 40-55 years with glioma. The sample in question was PBMCs, obtained from a glioma patient whose treatment included an IDH1 peptide vaccine. CDR3 sequence (DNA): TGTGCCAGCAGCTTAGGGGGACGGACCTATGGCTACACCTTC. This translates into CASSLGGRTYGYTF.